Presented here are 3 T cell receptor beta chains from one specimen sequenced in a study of T cell responses to AZD1222 COVID-19 vaccine. Repertoires were generated with immunoSEQ multiplex PCR, while TCRdb's copy carries only in-frame clones and drops some. The sample has about 100,000 clones; roughly 84% are singletons. Sequencing used peripheral blood, obtained on day 0 of AZD1222 vaccination. Every receptor here comes from an adult in good health.

The chain joins TRBV7-2 to TRBJ2-7; 8 bases match TRBD1. V lost 1 base and J lost 2; bases outside the gene matches: 4. The germline V gene has CDR1 SGHTA and CDR2 FQGNSA. The CDR3 is 15 residues long. CDR3 DNA: TGTGCCAGCAGCTTAGTACAGGGGGAGGCCTACGAGCAGTACTTC. It translates to CASSLVQGEAYEQYF.

The genes are TRBV7-9 and TRBJ1-2, with D possibly matching TRBD1 (6 bases). This CDR3 region has 16 residues. V gave up 4 bases and J gave up 4 bases, with 19 bases separating them. CDR1 SEHNR and CDR2 FQNEAQ come from the germline V gene (reference sequence). This chain's CDR3 is CASSSGAGDLGYGYTF. The CDR3 DNA is TGTGCCAGCAGCTCTGGCGCAGGGGATTTGGGCTATGGCTACACCTTC.

V gene TRBV3-1 (or the pseudogene TRBV3-2) combines with J gene TRBJ2-3; tentatively, D is TRBD1 or TRBD2 (5 bases each). The CDR3 extends over 18 amino acids. V lost 8 bases and J 3 bases, leaving 27 bases between the germline ends. From germline, CDR1 is LGHDT and CDR2 YNNKEL (reference sequence). The CDR3 DNA reads TGTGCCAGCCCCCTATCGAAGGTCGTGGGGGTCGGGACAGATACGCAGTATTTT. It encodes CASPLSKVVGVGTDTQYF.